The source of this T cell receptor beta chain is a study of cytomegalovirus exposure and HLA in healthy donors (dated by TCRdb to the late 2010s). Background on the whole study: According to an earlier analysis of several hundred of the donors, some 180 million T cells yielded 90 million to 130 million unique TCR beta sequences and 276 Gb of sequence data. Roughly five DR-DQ haplotypes were treated as single units for association and clustering because of strong linkage in the cohort. The study aimed to test whether cataloging public T cell receptors could reveal signatures of past pathogen exposure. Along with the roughly 700-subject first cohort, a separate validation cohort of some 130 different subjects was used. A later analysis re-analyzed previously published TCR beta repertoires from hundreds of donors and added high-resolution HLA genotyping to study TCR occurrence patterns. HLA typing covered class I and class II loci at four-digit resolution. Typing coverage differed by locus: A, B, C, DRB1 and DQB1 were typed in about 629-640 donors, DQA1 in roughly 510, DPA1 in 600 to 610, and DPB1 in just under 490. To decide whether each TCR beta V gene segment behaved as functional or pseudogenic, an earlier analysis of 587 of the donors relied on high-throughput TCR beta sequencing. Among the 398 genotyped donors, 81% belonged to the genetic ancestry cluster associated with self-reported Caucasian donors. The later analysis used no new phenotypic data to find candidate immune exposures, relying instead on TCR beta sequences and their occurrence across donors. Every repertoire in the discovery cohort had been generated on one and the same sequencing platform. Donor age, sex, ethnicity and CMV serostatus were compiled alongside the repertoire data. A later genetic analysis took genome-wide SNP genotypes for about 55% of the 666 donors and used that subset as a discovery cohort. Around 320 gigabases of sequencing data and tens of millions of unique TCR sequences were included in an early release covering about 700 HLA-typed donors. Among about 370 genotyped donors of the cohort, an average of approximately 240,000 unique TCR beta nucleotide sequences was sequenced per donor, of which 15% to 20% were non-productive. Using immunosequencing, the study profiled T cell repertoires from around 670 subjects and related those repertoires to cytomegalovirus serostatus. To predict cytomegalovirus infection status, the study combined high-throughput TCR immunosequencing, statistical association of individual TCRs with disease status, and machine learning.

Overall results and qualifications from the work: According to a later analysis, most CMV-associated TCR beta chains appeared to be HLA-restricted, and the HLA associations seemed to be driven largely by CMV exposure. According to a later analysis, parvovirus B19, influenza, CMV and Epstein-Barr virus appeared linked to several top co-occurrence clusters. Linkage disequilibrium might explain the correlated functional status among segregating V segments, but an unknown experimental factor could not be excluded. About 15 rarely observed V segments, including chromosome 9 orphons, were excluded from the earlier analysis of approximately 500 of the donors because counts were too low. Some IMGT-functional V segments, including TRBV6-2 and TRBV6-3, could not be distinguished by the 87-base-pair reads and were therefore excluded. The only immune exposure information available for the cohort was CMV serostatus. A further reported finding was that TCR beta sequences accurately predicted the HLA-A and HLA-B alleles for most subjects in the first cohort. Only TCR beta chains were sequenced in this cohort, and the absence of alpha or paired-chain data limited detectable features. Broadly in line with IMGT annotations, most TCR beta V segments showed up in productive rearrangements about 87% or about 30% of the time in an earlier analysis of approximately 640 of the donors. Assigning TCR associations to individual alleles was difficult when HLA alleles, especially DR and DQ, strongly co-occurred. The study gave a list of some 150 TCR beta chains associated with cytomegalovirus. Cytomegalovirus status was reported to be diagnosed by the classifier with high specificity and sensitivity in both the original and validation cohorts. In vitro tests confirmed that three of the cytomegalovirus-associated TCR beta chains recognize cytomegalovirus antigens. In a later analysis, TCR association rates were found to vary across HLA loci, with the most associated TCRs seen for DRB1 alleles and the fewest for HLA-C alleles. A later analysis associated roughly 17,000 TCR beta sequences with specific HLA alleles at a false discovery rate of 0.05. According to a later genetic analysis, donors in an Asian-associated ancestry cluster had fewer N-insertions in productive TCRs than the approximately 700-donor mean. Most TCR sequences were seen in very few donors, while some public TCRs were found in many individuals. Roughly uniform sequencing depth across donors was assumed in presence/absence analyses, although this assumption may not hold. Because HLA typing was missing for some donors at each locus, association tests included only the typed subset. It was suggested by the authors that the approach could potentially be generalized to other disease states and immunological phenotypes. A cluster of highly shared sequence variants was judged likely to represent a technical artifact of the sequencing pipeline. A later genetic analysis associated a missense DCLRE1C variant with V-gene and J-gene trimming of TCR beta chains, and an independent cohort replicated the association. Compared with equally common non-associated chains, HLA-associated TCR beta chains in a later analysis were more clonally expanded and had lower generation probabilities.

In total, more than 500 healthy bone marrow donors made up the cohort. All cohort members were sampled while nominally healthy, although unrecorded immune exposures were likely present. The donor was CMV seronegative and belonged to the group of roughly 330 seronegative cohort members. Every donor gave a peripheral blood sample, and the peripheral blood mononuclear cells from that sample were used for TCR beta sequencing. The Qiagen DNeasy Blood Extraction Kit was used to extract genomic DNA from the blood cell samples. The CDR1 and CDR2 encoded by the germline V gene are SGHTA and FQGTGA. The CDR3 goes from the cysteine to the phenylalanine over 14 residues. Just CDR3 DNA is preserved here, 42 bases in frame from base 1. V has 4 bases trimmed and J has 6 bases trimmed; junction bases matching no gene number 3. The protocol used for the library was the immunoSEQ multiplex PCR assay. A mixture of 60 forward primers for TCR Vbeta segments and 13 reverse primers for TCR Jbeta segments was used in the multiplex PCR. A multiplex PCR assay on genomic DNA amplified the CDR3 region of rearranged TCR beta genes. Amplified TCR beta libraries were sequenced as 87-base-pair reads on the Illumina HiSeq System. On the study's bioinformatics: In a later analysis, roughly 80 million unique TCR beta chains were counted across the 690 or so repertoires, and about 9.9 million of these chains were shared by at least two donors. Raw reads were error-corrected and collapsed into unique sequences by a nearest-neighbor algorithm in which closely related sequences were merged to remove PCR and sequencing errors. CDR3 sequences were aligned to IMGT reference sequences to assign V, D and J gene segments. For a sequence to be retained, a match of at least six nucleotides to both a V gene segment and a J gene segment was required. A rearrangement was called productive if the CDR3 had no stop codons and remained in frame with V and J, and every other rearrangement was called non-productive. CDR3 was defined according to IMGT convention as the region running from the second conserved V-encoded cysteine to the conserved J-encoded phenylalanine. In an earlier analysis of 587 of the donors, sequences lacking an unambiguous match to a single V gene segment were excluded. An earlier analysis of 587 of the donors classified V segments as functional when productive rearrangements were above 56.7% and as segregating when the standard deviation between donors was above 5%. A statistical classification framework was built for diagnosing cytomegalovirus status from the catalog of TCR beta chain sequences. A later analysis assigned V and J genes by comparing TCR nucleotide sequences with IMGT/GENE-DB human TR gene sequences. Using the TCRdist pipeline, a later analysis assigned CDR3 sequences along with most-parsimonious VDJ recombination scenarios. In a later analysis, every TCR beta chain was defined by the combination of its CDR3 amino acid sequence and its V-gene family, and reads without a unique V-gene family were dropped. In a later analysis, around 650 highly shared, low-generation-probability nucleotide sequences were removed to address suspected cross-contamination and a sequencing artifact. In a later analysis, a clonal expansion index for each public chain was calculated from normalized within-repertoire ranks of inferred template counts. Generation probabilities in a later analysis came from a VDJ recombination model fitted to out-of-frame rearrangements, and those results were checked against IGoR. Hypergeometric tests were used in a later analysis to score TCR-TCR, TCR-HLA and TCR-CMV co-occurrence, with a repertoire-size bias correction applied to the TCR pairs. To estimate false discovery rates, a later analysis permuted the HLA or CMV assignments 20 times. In a later analysis, co-occurring TCRs were grouped using DBSCAN, and TCRdist sequence similarity was added for clustering within HLA-allele-positive subsets. For co-occurrence clustering, repertoires with fewer than 30,000 or more than 120,000 public chains were excluded, along with 5 or 6 repertoires with anomalous nucleotide sharing. The clones in this table, taken by TCRdb from immuneACCESS, are in-frame only. Not every clone is retained; where verified, under half of the shortfall comes from an unresolved V gene, and the cause of the rest is unknown. V, J and clone size reflect that table, while D and trimming were determined from the DNA. The sample records 150,000 to 200,000 clones, over 60% of which are singletons. 1.5% to 2% of the sample rests with the top ten.

Of note for this clone: The antigen it binds to is not known. No qualities accompany the bases; no much larger clone lies one base away.

The TCR originated in a young woman in good health and CMV-seronegative. This chain is built from TRBV7-3 and TRBJ2-1; TRBD2 fits 10 bases in the junction. Sequenced input: PBMCs. In nucleotides, the sequence is TGTGCCAGCAGCTCCGGACTAGCGGCCAATGAGCAGTTCTTC. Its amino acids are CASSSGLAANEQFF.